Presented here are 20 T cell receptor beta chains from one specimen sequenced in a study of blood T cell repertoires in COVID-19. Produced via immunoSEQ multiplex PCR; TCRdb's table is partial and in-frame only. This table holds around 480,000 clones, 88% found once. The source material was peripheral blood. The receptors shown here come from a woman aged 45-65 years with COVID-19, enrolled during active disease.

In this sample, this clone turned up a few times. The chain combines TRBV24-1 with TRBJ2-1; 9 bases align to TRBD1. The CDR3 is made up of 14 amino acids. Germline assignment: CDR1 KGHDR and CDR2 SFDVKD. V shed 7 bases and J 8 bases; nucleotides not matched to a gene: 8. The CDR3: CATSSGQGNDEQFF. In DNA, the CDR3 is TGTGCCACCAGCTCAGGACAGGGGAACGATGAGCAGTTCTTC.

The rearrangement links TRBV28 to TRBJ2-7; D is unresolved. The CDR3 loop spans 13 amino acids. CDR1 and CDR2 (germline): MDHEN, SYDVKM. V lost 2 bases, J lost 2 bases, and 7 bases lay in between. This CDR3 reads CASSLAAAYEQYF. The CDR3 DNA reads TGTGCCAGCAGTTTAGCGGCCGCCTACGAGCAGTACTTC.

Ten or more counts support this clone. The J gene is TRBJ2-3, the V gene TRBV6-1, with D perhaps matching TRBD1 (5 bases). The CDR3 sequence is 17 residues long. V was shortened by 2 bases and J by 2 bases, with 17 bases between the two germline ends. Germline V gene lookup returns CDR1 MNHNS and CDR2 SASEGT. The CDR3: CASSESPGHFYTDTQYF. The CDR3 nucleotides read TGTGCCAGCAGTGAATCTCCCGGACACTTTTACACAGATACGCAGTATTTT.

The rearrangement joins TRBV2 to TRBJ2-7; 12 bases match TRBD2. CDR1 is SNHLY, CDR2 FYNNEI, per germline. V dropped 4 bases and J dropped 12; count of bases not matched to a gene: 4. This CDR3 is built from 12 residues. CDR3 sequence reads: CASSATSGGGYF. Here the CDR3 DNA reads TGTGCCAGCAGTGCGACTAGCGGGGGAGGGTACTTC.

This chain joins TRBV6-1 and TRBJ1-5; D gene unclear. This CDR3 spans 16 amino acids. From germline, CDR1 is MNHNS and CDR2 SASEGT. V was cut by 4 bases and J by 3 bases, with 16 bases left in between. CDR3 in amino acids: CASSAIREVPNQPQHF. For the CDR3, the DNA is TGTGCCAGCAGTGCGATTAGGGAGGTTCCCAATCAGCCCCAGCATTTT.

The chain links TRBV18 to TRBJ2-1; D unresolved. CDR3 length: 16 amino acids. Germline CDR1 reads KGHSH; CDR2 reads LQKENI. V lost 3 bases to trimming and J lost 3 bases, with 15 bases between them. The DNA of the CDR3 is TGTGCCAGCTCACCTGTGAGATCCTCGCGCTACAATGAGCAGTTCTTC. Protein sequence: CASSPVRSSRYNEQFF. The full variable domain, rest sourced from reference TRBV18 and TRBJ2-1, is NAGVMQNPRHLVRRRGQEARLRCSPMKGHSHVYWYRQLPEEGLKFMVYLQKENIIDESGMPKERFSAEFPKEGPSILRIQQVVRGDSAAYFCASSPVRSSRYNEQFFGPGTRLTVL.

This chain links TRBV11-2 with TRBJ2-7; D is perhaps TRBD1 (5 bases). Germline CDR1 is SGHAT and CDR2 is FQNNGV. The V and J ends lost 3 bases and 6 bases respectively, with 15 bases between them. The CDR3 runs 14 residues. In DNA form, the CDR3 reads TGTGCCAGCAGCTTCCAGGGTGGCCGGAGCGAGCAGTACTTC. It translates to CASSFQGGRSEQYF.

The chain carries TRBV5-1 and TRBJ2-2; a weak D match, TRBD2 (5 bases). V lost 1 base to trimming and J lost 5 bases, with 15 bases between them. CDR1 is SGHRS and CDR2 is YFSETQ in the germline V gene. The CDR3 is 16 amino acids. The CDR3 sequence is CASSLSPSRETGELFF. The CDR3 coding sequence is TGCGCCAGCAGCTTGAGCCCCTCGAGGGAGACCGGGGAGCTGTTTTTT.

The chain recombines TRBV28 with TRBJ1-5; 7 nucleotides match TRBD1. The CDR3 totals 13 residues. Trimming cost V 3 bases and J 7 bases; bases outside gene matches: 3. CDR1 is MDHEN and CDR2 is SYDVKM in the germline V gene. CDR3 coding DNA: TGTGCCAGCAGTTTGACAGGGAACCAGCCCCAGCATTTT. The encoded protein is CASSLTGNQPQHF.

The sample holds a few counts of this clone. This chain links TRBV10-3 with TRBJ2-1, with 14 bases fitting TRBD2. Germline lookup yields CDR1 ENHRY and CDR2 SYGVKD. Trimming at V came to 0 bases and at J to 8 bases, leaving 3 bases not matched to a gene. The CDR3 has 16 amino acids. CDR3 DNA: TGTGCCATCAGTGAGTCGACTAGCGGGGGGGCCCATGAGCAGTTCTTC. The encoded protein is CAISESTSGGAHEQFF.

The gene calls are TRBV5-6 and TRBJ1-1; no reliable D call. Germline lookup yields CDR1 SGHDT and CDR2 YYEEEE. The germline V and J ends were trimmed by 0 bases and 6 bases, with 9 bases remaining between them. The CDR3 is 13 amino acids. CDR3 loop: CASSLEGGAEAFF. DNA for the CDR3: TGTGCCAGCAGCTTGGAGGGAGGCGCTGAAGCTTTCTTT.

The V gene is TRBV5-4, the J gene TRBJ2-5, with 10 bases matching TRBD1. The germline gives CDR1 SGHNT, CDR2 YYREEE (reference sequence). V was pared by 3 bases and J by 2 bases, with 7 bases of the junction left unmatched. The CDR3 loop spans 16 amino acids. CDR3 loop: CASSSPGQGIQETQYF. CDR3 nucleotide sequence: TGTGCCAGCAGCTCGCCGGGACAGGGGATTCAAGAGACCCAGTACTTC.

This clone was counted a single time. The chain employs TRBV5-1 and TRBJ1-1; D gene unclear. In germline, CDR1 is SGHRS, CDR2 YFSETQ. V lost 0 bases to trimming and J lost 1 base, with 7 bases between them. The CDR3 has 14 residues. CDR3 coding DNA: TGCGCCAGCAGCTTGGGGGCCTCGAACACTGAAGCTTTCTTT. This sequence encodes CASSLGASNTEAFF.

The V gene is TRBV29-1, the J gene TRBJ1-2; possible D gene TRBD1, 5 bases. The germline gives CDR1 SQVTM, CDR2 ANQGSEA. The CDR3 has 13 residues. V was trimmed by 2 bases and J by 4 bases, leaving 11 bases between them. The CDR3 DNA sequence: TGCAGCGTTGAATGGCGGGACCGCTATGGCTACACCTTC. Translation gives CSVEWRDRYGYTF. Together with reference TRBV29-1 and TRBJ1-2, the CDR3 gives the full variable domain: SAVISQKPSRDICQRGTSLTIQCQVDSQVTMMFWYRQQPGQSLTLIATANQGSEATYESGFVIDKFPISRPNLTFSTLTVSNMSPEDSSIYLCSVEWRDRYGYTFGSGTRLTVV.

This clone was detected once. J is TRBJ2-3 and V is TRBV2; TRBD2 is a possible D gene (5 bases). This CDR3 is 16 amino acids long. From germline, CDR1 is SNHLY and CDR2 FYNNEI. The V end lost 9 bases, the J end lost 2 bases, and 21 bases lay between the germline ends. For the CDR3, the DNA is TGTGCCAGTAGCGACGTCCGGGCCCCATACACAGATACGCAGTATTTT. It is translated as CASSDVRAPYTDTQYF. The whole variable domain, remainder taken from reference TRBV2 and TRBJ2-3, is EPEVTQTPSHQVTQMGQEVILRCVPISNHLYFYWYRQILGQKVEFLVSFYNNEISEKSEIFDDQFSVERPDGSNFTLKIRSTKLEDSAMYFCASSDVRAPYTDTQYFGPGTRLTVL.

The chain employs TRBV5-4 and TRBJ1-1, with 9 bases that match TRBD1. This CDR3 comprises 13 residues. Germline CDR1 is SGHNT and CDR2 is YYREEE (reference sequence). J lost 6 bases, V lost 7 bases, and 7 bases had no gene match. The CDR3 loop is CASGYRGRSEAFF. In DNA form, the CDR3 reads TGTGCCAGCGGCTACAGGGGGCGATCTGAAGCTTTCTTT.

The chain has TRBV12-5 and TRBJ2-1; TRBD1 is a possible D gene (6 bases). The CDR3 has 16 residues. Deletions cut 2 bases from V and 6 bases from J, with 17 bases between. Germline V gives CDR1 LGHNT, CDR2 FRNRAP. The CDR3 spells CASGLFPSGALNEQFF. Here the CDR3 DNA reads TGTGCTAGTGGTTTGTTTCCTTCAGGGGCCCTCAATGAGCAGTTCTTC.

The chain uses TRBV5-1 and TRBJ2-5; 9 nucleotides agree with TRBD2. From germline, CDR1 is SGHRS and CDR2 YFSETQ. Losses at the gene ends were 4 bases for V and 5 bases for J; bases not matched to a gene: 6. This CDR3 region has 14 residues. The CDR3 nucleotides are TGCGCCAGCAGCCCCGGGACTAGCTGGGAGACCCAGTACTTC. Translation: CASSPGTSWETQYF.

This chain links TRBV7-2 with TRBJ1-5; no definite D call. Trimming stripped 4 bases from V and 0 bases from J, with 7 bases between. In germline, CDR1 is SGHTA, CDR2 FQGNSA. This CDR3 spans 14 amino acids. CDR3 sequence reads: CASSWANSNQPQHF. DNA for the CDR3: TGTGCCAGCAGCTGGGCGAATAGCAATCAGCCCCAGCATTTT. The entire variable domain, with the rest obtained from reference TRBV7-2 and TRBJ1-5, is as follows: GAGVSQSPSNKVTEKGKDVELRCDPISGHTALYWYRQSLGQGLEFLIYFQGNSAPDKSGLPSDRFSAERTGGSVSTLTIQRTQQEDSAVYLCASSWANSNQPQHFGDGTRLSIL.

The V call is TRBV4-2, the J call TRBJ2-4, with 7 positions matching TRBD2. CDR1 is LGHNA and CDR2 is YNFKEQ in the germline V gene. The trim removed 4 bases at V and 0 bases at J, leaving 6 bases unmatched. This CDR3 has 16 residues. DNA for the CDR3: TGTGCCAGCAGCCTAGGGACTATTCTAGCCAAAAACATTCAGTACTTC. This translates into CASSLGTILAKNIQYF.